The rows below give T cell receptor beta chains drawn from one sample of a study of cytomegalovirus exposure and HLA in healthy donors. Clones were read by immunoSEQ multiplex PCR, and TCRdb kept only the in-frame ones, dropping some. The top ten clones hold 1.4% of a sample with 150,000 or so clones, around nine tenths of them seen once. The specimen sequenced was PBMCs. The receptors were sampled from a woman under 40 in good health and CMV-seronegative. Both conserved end residues are part of each CDR3. D genes are given only for firm matches. Some rows mark clone size as missing; the rest say once, few, many or name a class of expanded clone.

>13|TRBD1|TRBV27|TRBJ1-4|NA
CASRWTGGEKLFF
TGTGCCAGCAGATGGACAGGGGGTGAAAAACTGTTTTTT
>15|NA|TRBV19|TRBJ1-4|NA
CASRPDRLIGEKLFF
TGTGCCAGTAGACCGGACAGATTAATAGGCGAAAAACTGTTTTTT
>15|TRBD1|TRBV19|TRBJ1-5|NA
CASRTGGAGNQPQHF
TGTGCCAGTAGGACAGGGGGCGCGGGCAATCAGCCCCAGCATTTT
>15|NA|TRBV2|TRBJ2-2|once
CASGETSHLTGELFF
TGTGCCAGCGGGGAAACTAGCCACCTGACCGGGGAGCTGTTTTTT
>14|NA|TRBV7-6|TRBJ2-1|NA
CASRPRTVGNEQFF
TGTGCCAGCAGACCGAGGACAGTCGGCAATGAGCAGTTCTTC
>15|TRBD1|TRBV4-1|TRBJ1-5|once
CASSPYQGADQPQHF
TGCGCCAGCAGCCCGTATCAGGGGGCGGATCAGCCCCAGCATTTT
>14|TRBD1|TRBV5-5|TRBJ1-4|NA
CASSSGAGGEKLFF
TGTGCCAGCAGCTCGGGGGCAGGGGGTGAAAAACTGTTTTTT
>14|NA|TRBV7-2|TRBJ1-1|NA
CASSLEGVYPEAFF
TGTGCCAGCAGCTTAGAAGGGGTATACCCTGAAGCTTTCTTT
>13|TRBD1|TRBV27|TRBJ1-6|NA
CASSRRTGPPLHF
TGTGCCAGCAGTCGTCGGACAGGTCCACCCCTCCACTTT
>18|TRBD1|TRBV2|TRBJ1-1|NA
CASSEPLVGTGLGTEAFF
TGTGCCAGCAGTGAACCACTCGTCGGGACAGGGTTGGGCACTGAAGCTTTCTTT
>14|TRBD2|TRBV6-1|TRBJ2-7|NA
CASILAGTSYEQYF
TGTGCCAGCATCTTAGCGGGGACCTCCTACGAGCAGTACTTC
>13|NA|TRBV7-2|TRBJ1-2|NA
CASSLRFNYGYTF
TGTGCCAGCAGCTTACGGTTCAACTATGGCTACACCTTC
>17|NA|TRBV7-9|TRBJ2-7|NA
CASSFGPPGGWIIEQYF
TGTGCCAGCAGCTTTGGCCCCCCGGGGGGCTGGATCATCGAGCAGTACTTC
>12|NA|TRBV10-2|TRBJ1-2|NA
CASSPANYGYTF
TGCGCCAGCAGCCCAGCTAACTATGGCTACACCTTC
>14|TRBD1|TRBV9|TRBJ2-7|NA
CASSIGTGGREQYF
TGTGCCAGCAGCATCGGGACAGGGGGTCGGGAGCAGTACTTC
>12|NA|TRBV5-4|TRBJ2-5|NA
CASSLLEETQYF
TGTGCCAGCAGCTTACTGGAAGAGACCCAGTACTTC
>13|NA|TRBV2|TRBJ2-7|NA
CASSPIQAYEQYF
TGTGCCAGCAGTCCTATACAGGCCTACGAGCAGTACTTC
>13|NA|TRBV2|TRBJ1-2|once
CASSAGPNYGYTF
TGTGCCAGCAGCGCGGGGCCCAACTATGGCTACACCTTC
>12|TRBD2|TRBV10-3|TRBJ2-1|once
CAIQRGWDEQFF
TGTGCCATCCAGCGGGGGTGGGATGAGCAGTTCTTC
>19|NA|TRBV9|TRBJ1-2|NA
CASSAPVGPLPQGLRGYTF
TGTGCCAGCAGCGCCCCTGTAGGTCCCCTACCACAGGGCCTCAGAGGCTACACCTTC
>15|TRBD1|TRBV7-9|TRBJ2-5|NA
CASSLGTGGAETQYF
TGTGCCAGCAGCTTAGGGACAGGGGGCGCGGAGACCCAGTACTTC
>15|TRBD1|TRBV5-1|TRBJ2-7|NA
CASSFDRGYAYEQYF
TGCGCCAGCAGCTTCGACAGGGGCTATGCGTACGAGCAGTACTTC